Listed below are T cell receptor beta chains from one sample, sequenced in a study of blood T cell repertoires in COVID-19. Clones were read by immunoSEQ multiplex PCR, and TCRdb kept only the in-frame ones, dropping some. The data contain fewer than 85,000 clones, 85% of them seen just once; the ten biggest clones take up 5.1%. Sequencing was performed on peripheral blood. The origin of the receptors is an elderly man with acute or convalescent COVID-19. Each CDR3 is given with its conserved first and last residue. The order of the fields is D gene, clone size, V gene, J gene, CDR3 protein, CDR3 DNA. D genes are given only for firm matches. Not every row has a clone size; where given, it reads once, few, many or a size class.

D: TRBD2
size: few
V: TRBV7-9
J: TRBJ2-7
CDR3: CASSLGTSGTYEQYF
DNA: TGTGCCAGCAGCTTAGGGACTAGCGGAACCTACGAGCAGTACTTC

D: TRBD2
size: .
V: TRBV6-2/TRBV6-3
J: TRBJ2-5
CDR3: CASSDSGGETQYF
DNA: TGTGCCAGCAGTGATAGCGGGGGGGAGACCCAGTACTTC

D: TRBD2
size: .
V: TRBV2
J: TRBJ2-7
CDR3: CASSVTSGGQGEQYF
DNA: TGTGCCAGCAGTGTAACTAGCGGGGGCCAAGGCGAGCAGTACTTC

D: .
size: once
V: TRBV3-1/TRBV3-2
J: TRBJ1-4
CDR3: CASSPGNRDFEKLFF
DNA: TGTGCCAGCAGCCCCGGGAACAGAGATTTTGAAAAACTGTTTTTT

D: .
size: .
V: TRBV21-1
J: TRBJ2-7
CDR3: CASSRTGGAYEQYF
DNA: TGTGCCAGCAGCCGGACAGGGGGAGCCTACGAGCAGTACTTC

D: TRBD1
size: .
V: TRBV2
J: TRBJ1-4
CDR3: CASGPGQVTNEKLFF
DNA: TGTGCCAGCGGCCCGGGACAGGTGACTAATGAAAAACTGTTTTTT

D: .
size: once
V: TRBV28
J: TRBJ2-3
CDR3: CASSFGTRVRTDTQYF
DNA: TGTGCCAGCAGTTTTGGCACCAGGGTGAGGACAGATACGCAGTATTTT

D: .
size: .
V: TRBV25-1
J: TRBJ2-1
CDR3: CASSEGGRGYNEQFF
DNA: TGTGCCAGCAGTGAAGGCGGCAGAGGGTACAATGAGCAGTTCTTC

D: TRBD1
size: .
V: TRBV24-1
J: TRBJ2-7
CDR3: CATSDSRTGDYEQYF
DNA: TGTGCCACCAGTGATTCCCGGACAGGGGACTACGAGCAGTACTTC

D: .
size: .
V: TRBV7-2
J: TRBJ1-4
CDR3: CASSGDINEKLFF
DNA: TGTGCCAGCAGCGGGGACATAAATGAAAAACTGTTTTTT

D: .
size: once
V: TRBV27
J: TRBJ2-7
CDR3: CASSYRTRAYEQYF
DNA: TGTGCCAGCAGTTATCGGACAAGAGCCTACGAGCAGTACTTC

D: .
size: .
V: TRBV6-2/TRBV6-3
J: TRBJ2-7
CDR3: CASSYSSSYEQYF
DNA: TGTGCCAGCAGTTACTCGAGTTCATACGAGCAGTACTTC

D: TRBD2
size: .
V: TRBV3-1/TRBV3-2
J: TRBJ2-7
CDR3: CASSLQGAGVSAEQYF
DNA: TGTGCCAGCAGCCTTCAGGGAGCGGGAGTTTCTGCCGAGCAGTACTTC

D: TRBD2
size: once
V: TRBV3-1/TRBV3-2
J: TRBJ2-3
CDR3: CASSQPGLAGGPYF
DNA: TGTGCCAGCAGCCAGCCGGGACTAGCGGGAGGGCCGTATTTT

D: .
size: .
V: TRBV20-1
J: TRBJ1-5
CDR3: CSASADRKNQPQHF
DNA: TGCAGTGCTAGTGCAGACAGAAAAAATCAGCCCCAGCATTTT

D: TRBD1
size: .
V: TRBV18
J: TRBJ2-7
CDR3: CASSPSGGNEQYF
DNA: TGTGCCAGCTCACCATCAGGGGGAAACGAGCAGTACTTC

D: TRBD1
size: .
V: TRBV10-3
J: TRBJ2-7
CDR3: CAIKSGQGGTYEQYF
DNA: TGTGCCATCAAGTCCGGACAGGGGGGGACCTACGAGCAGTACTTC

D: .
size: .
V: TRBV28
J: TRBJ1-2
CDR3: CASSLTQGSVYTF
DNA: TGTGCCAGCAGTTTAACCCAGGGATCAGTCTACACCTTC

D: TRBD1
size: .
V: TRBV5-6
J: TRBJ1-2
CDR3: CASRQQGAGNYGYTF
DNA: TGTGCCAGCAGACAACAGGGGGCAGGTAACTATGGCTACACCTTC

D: TRBD1
size: .
V: TRBV4-1
J: TRBJ1-2
CDR3: CASSQAGQGAGGYTF
DNA: TGCGCCAGCAGCCAAGCGGGACAGGGGGCCGGGGGCTACACCTTC

D: .
size: .
V: TRBV7-2
J: TRBJ1-4
CDR3: CASSLSARVGEKLFF
DNA: TGTGCCAGCAGCTTAAGTGCCAGGGTTGGTGAAAAACTGTTTTTT

D: .
size: .
V: TRBV24-1
J: TRBJ2-2
CDR3: CATSVTMNTGELFF
DNA: TGTGCCACCAGTGTAACAATGAACACCGGGGAGCTGTTTTTT

D: TRBD1
size: .
V: TRBV14
J: TRBJ1-4
CDR3: CASSHEVTGKEKLFF
DNA: TGTGCCAGCAGCCATGAGGTGACAGGGAAAGAAAAACTGTTTTTT

D: .
size: .
V: TRBV7-2
J: TRBJ1-2
CDR3: CASSLGQVEGYTF
DNA: TGTGCCAGCAGCTTAGGGCAGGTTGAGGGCTACACCTTC

D: TRBD1
size: .
V: TRBV24-1
J: TRBJ2-2
CDR3: CATSDFGTGNTGELFF
DNA: TGTGCCACCAGTGATTTTGGGACAGGGAACACCGGGGAGCTGTTTTTT

D: .
size: .
V: TRBV5-4
J: TRBJ2-5
CDR3: CASSRGAGSQETQYF
DNA: TGTGCCAGCAGCCGGGGGGCGGGGTCCCAAGAGACCCAGTACTTC

D: TRBD2
size: .
V: TRBV5-4
J: TRBJ2-2
CDR3: CASSLGASGRAVGELFF
DNA: TGTGCCAGCAGCTTGGGGGCCAGCGGGAGGGCCGTCGGGGAGCTGTTTTTT